Detailed here is one TCR beta chain. Antigen specificity is unknown. This CDR3 spans 15 amino acids. The V and J ends lost 6 bases and 12 bases, in that order; junction bases with no gene match: 13. These data come from a study of CD8 T cells in ankylosing spondylitis. The study's findings and limits: Prior literature has documented some motif variants in synovial fluid and blood from reactive arthritis. The authors reported significant enrichment of disease-linked clones in matched ankylosing spondylitis synovial fluid.

Quantitative 5'-RACE with molecular barcodes generated TCR beta libraries. Using its own MiXCR run on the 5' RACE reads, TCRdb lists one record per CDR3 protein. The sample lists approximately 190,000 distinct CDR3 sequences, 10% to 15% seen once, with more than 9.5% in the top ten. The receptor comes from a female donor with ankylosing spondylitis or in good health (not recorded which). Sequenced: blood, either unsorted or a sorted T cell fraction (not recorded which). The rearrangement uses TRBV12-3 or TRBV12-4 and TRBJ2-6; TRBD1 matches 8 bases. The CDR3 nucleotides read TGTGCCAGCAGCCCACTAGGACAGGGTGGTTCCGTCCTGACTTTC. This encodes CASSPLGQGGSVLTF.